This T cell receptor (beta chain) came from a study of human T cells and chemical hapten exposure. Background on the study: Patch testing was performed with 0.01% DPC on the upper back, with reading at 6 days.

V shed 1 base and J 1 base; nucleotides not matched to a gene: 3. This CDR3 region has 15 residues. Germline V gene data show CDR1 as PRHDT and CDR2 as FYEKMQ (reference sequence). As to time point: pre-sensitization, week 0. Regarding treatment: therapeutic diphenylcyclopropenone sensitization with weekly scalp DPC. Blood, whole and unfractionated, served as the source for total RNA extraction. Every donor had alopecia and was 18 to 70 years old; all were suitable for DPC. TCRdb re-called the RACE reads through MiXCR, storing one row per CDR3 protein. The data contain approximately 52,000 distinct CDR3 sequences, approximately 9.6% of them singletons. This clonotype showed up many times.

Sequenced here: whole blood, sampled in connection with sensitization to the hapten diphenylcyclopropenone (DPC). The chain uses TRBV13 and TRBJ2-7; 8 nucleotides match TRBD1. The source of this sequence is a woman aged 25 to 39 with alopecia areata. Some clones in this sample may be carry-over from other donors' samples. The CDR3 loop is CASSLARTGSYEQYF. Written as DNA, the CDR3 is TGTGCCAGCAGCTTAGCCCGGACAGGGTCCTACGAGCAGTACTTC.